The entry that follows covers one T cell receptor (beta chain) sequence. V was trimmed by 1 base and J by 0 bases, leaving 7 bases between them. This CDR3 has 14 residues. Germline V gene data show CDR1 as SGHTS and CDR2 as YDEGEE. Data came from immunoSEQ multiplex PCR; TCRdb stores just in-frame clones and leaves some out. The sample comprises approximately 140,000 clones, over 90% of which are singletons, and 4.5% to 6% rests with the top ten. This entry is derived from a study of T cell responses to AZD1222 COVID-19 vaccine. The receptor was isolated from an adult in good health. The sample was peripheral blood, taken on day 0 of AZD1222 vaccination. The chain has TRBV5-8 and TRBJ1-1; D remains unclear. CDR3 residues: CASSLYGVNTEAFF. CDR3 DNA sequence: TGTGCCAGCAGCTTGTATGGGGTGAACACTGAAGCTTTCTTT.